The rows below give T cell receptor beta chains drawn from one sample of a study of response to subunit inactivated influenza vaccine. Using its own MiXCR run on the RT-PCR reads, TCRdb lists one record per CDR3 protein. The table includes about 540,000 distinct CDR3 sequences, under 30% detected once. The sample also formed part of further work on T cells expressing NK-cell markers.

The sequencing here drew on CD4+ T cells sorted from PBMCs, taken 12 days after vaccination. These receptor sequences come from a man in his fifties who received an inactivated influenza vaccine. The CDR3 runs from the conserved cysteine through the conserved F or W. The order of the fields is D gene, clone size, J gene, V gene, CDR3 DNA, CDR3 protein. The D gene is left open where the match is weak. Size values are once, few and many counts, or a class for expanded clones, and some rows have none.

D gene: TRBD1
clone size: few
J gene: TRBJ2-1
V gene: TRBV12-3/TRBV12-4
CDR3 DNA: TGTGCCAGCAGTTGGGACAGAGGGGGCAATGAGCAGTTCTTC
CDR3 protein: CASSWDRGGNEQFF

D gene: NA
clone size: many
J gene: TRBJ2-7
V gene: TRBV3-1
CDR3 DNA: TGTGCCAGCAGCCAGGTGGGAGAGCAGTACTTC
CDR3 protein: CASSQVGEQYF

D gene: NA
clone size: few
J gene: TRBJ2-2
V gene: TRBV7-2
CDR3 DNA: TGTGCCAGCACGCTCGCGTCGGGCCCCGGGGAGCTGTTTTTT
CDR3 protein: CASTLASGPGELFF

D gene: NA
clone size: NA
J gene: TRBJ2-7
V gene: TRBV6-1
CDR3 DNA: TGTGCCAGCACCAAAAATCCCGGGGCTTCCTACGAGCAGTACTTC
CDR3 protein: CASTKNPGASYEQYF

D gene: NA
clone size: few
J gene: TRBJ2-2
V gene: TRBV10-3
CDR3 DNA: TGTGCCATCAGCAACCTAGTAACCGGGGAGCTGTTTTTT
CDR3 protein: CAISNLVTGELFF

D gene: TRBD1
clone size: NA
J gene: TRBJ2-1
V gene: TRBV10-1
CDR3 DNA: TGCGCCAGCAGTGATCAGGGGGCGAATTTCGATGAGCAGTTCTTC
CDR3 protein: CASSDQGANFDEQFF

D gene: TRBD1
clone size: once
J gene: TRBJ2-7
V gene: TRBV5-1
CDR3 DNA: TGCGCCAGCCGGTCCGGGACAGGGGGGTTAGGGCAGTACTTC
CDR3 protein: CASRSGTGGLGQYF

D gene: TRBD2
clone size: few
J gene: TRBJ2-3
V gene: TRBV10-3
CDR3 DNA: TGTGCCTCGCGGGGGTATGGGGATACGCAGTATTTT
CDR3 protein: CASRGYGDTQYF

D gene: NA
clone size: few
J gene: TRBJ1-2
V gene: TRBV4-3
CDR3 DNA: TGCGCCAGCAGCCAAGATAGGGGGTTTGGTGGCTACACCTTC
CDR3 protein: CASSQDRGFGGYTF

D gene: NA
clone size: NA
J gene: TRBJ2-5
V gene: TRBV5-1
CDR3 DNA: TGCGCCAGCAGCTTGTCTATCGGGGAGACCCAGTACTTC
CDR3 protein: CASSLSIGETQYF

D gene: TRBD1
clone size: few
J gene: TRBJ1-1
V gene: TRBV14
CDR3 DNA: TGTGCCAGCAGCCAAGGACAGGGTAGGAGGACTGAAGCTTTCTTT
CDR3 protein: CASSQGQGRRTEAFF

D gene: NA
clone size: NA
J gene: TRBJ2-7
V gene: TRBV6-2/TRBV6-3
CDR3 DNA: TGTGCCAGCAGTTACTCAACTCCCCACAAGCAGTACTTC
CDR3 protein: CASSYSTPHKQYF

D gene: TRBD1
clone size: NA
J gene: TRBJ2-7
V gene: TRBV20-1
CDR3 DNA: TGCAGTACTCCAAGACAGGGGGCTGACTACGAGCAGTACTTC
CDR3 protein: CSTPRQGADYEQYF

D gene: NA
clone size: few
J gene: TRBJ1-1
V gene: TRBV12-3/TRBV12-4
CDR3 DNA: TGTGCCAGCAGTTTAGGGGGGCAAGTTGAAGCTTTCTTT
CDR3 protein: CASSLGGQVEAFF

D gene: NA
clone size: NA
J gene: TRBJ2-3
V gene: TRBV20-1
CDR3 DNA: TGCAGTGCTAGAGATAGACGACAGAGCACAGATACGCAGTATTTT
CDR3 protein: CSARDRRQSTDTQYF

D gene: TRBD2
clone size: NA
J gene: TRBJ2-5
V gene: TRBV7-8
CDR3 DNA: TGTGCCAGCAGCTTACGTGGGACTAGCGGGATAGAGACCCAGTACTTC
CDR3 protein: CASSLRGTSGIETQYF

D gene: NA
clone size: few
J gene: TRBJ1-6
V gene: TRBV20-1
CDR3 DNA: TGCAGTGCTATGACAGAGATCTATAATTCACCCCTCCACTTT
CDR3 protein: CSAMTEIYNSPLHF

D gene: TRBD1
clone size: NA
J gene: TRBJ1-6
V gene: TRBV9
CDR3 DNA: TGTGCCAGCAGCGTAGGCGTGACAGGGAGTTCACCCCTCCACTTT
CDR3 protein: CASSVGVTGSSPLHF

D gene: TRBD1
clone size: many
J gene: TRBJ1-4
V gene: TRBV6-5
CDR3 DNA: TGTGCCAGCAGTTTAACAGGGGGCAGCGGTGAAAAACTGTTTTTT
CDR3 protein: CASSLTGGSGEKLFF

D gene: NA
clone size: many
J gene: TRBJ1-2
V gene: TRBV7-2
CDR3 DNA: TGTGCCAGCAGCTACCCGGGGGACTATGGCTACACCTTC
CDR3 protein: CASSYPGDYGYTF

D gene: NA
clone size: few
J gene: TRBJ2-1
V gene: TRBV29-1
CDR3 DNA: TGCAGCGTTGAAGACAGGGACCGATACAATGAGCAGTTCTTC
CDR3 protein: CSVEDRDRYNEQFF

D gene: NA
clone size: NA
J gene: TRBJ2-7
V gene: TRBV29-1
CDR3 DNA: TGCAGCGTCCGGGACACGAGCTCCTACGAGCAGTACTTC
CDR3 protein: CSVRDTSSYEQYF

D gene: TRBD2
clone size: NA
J gene: TRBJ2-7
V gene: TRBV29-1
CDR3 DNA: TGCAGCGTTGAAGAAGACGGGGGGTACTACGAGCAGTACTTC
CDR3 protein: CSVEEDGGYYEQYF

D gene: TRBD1
clone size: NA
J gene: TRBJ2-7
V gene: TRBV27
CDR3 DNA: TGTGCCAGCAGTCGATCCGGGACAGGGCTCTACGAGCAGTACTTC
CDR3 protein: CASSRSGTGLYEQYF

D gene: NA
clone size: NA
J gene: TRBJ1-1
V gene: TRBV9
CDR3 DNA: TGTGCCAGCAGCGTCGTCGACGGAGGAGAAGCTTTCTTT
CDR3 protein: CASSVVDGGEAFF

D gene: NA
clone size: NA
J gene: TRBJ2-7
V gene: TRBV5-5
CDR3 DNA: TGTGCCAGCAGCGAGACACTTTACGAGCAGTACTTC
CDR3 protein: CASSETLYEQYF

D gene: NA
clone size: NA
J gene: TRBJ2-7
V gene: TRBV4-3
CDR3 DNA: TGCGCCAGCAGCCAAGCCTCCAGGGGTACCTACGAGCAGTACTTC
CDR3 protein: CASSQASRGTYEQYF

D gene: NA
clone size: NA
J gene: TRBJ1-1
V gene: TRBV4-2
CDR3 DNA: TGTGCCAGCAGCCAGGAGGGACCCGGGAACACTGAAGCTTTCTTT
CDR3 protein: CASSQEGPGNTEAFF

D gene: NA
clone size: NA
J gene: TRBJ2-5
V gene: TRBV18
CDR3 DNA: TGTGCCAGCTCACCACCGGGAACGTACCAAGAGACCCAGTACTTC
CDR3 protein: CASSPPGTYQETQYF

D gene: TRBD2
clone size: NA
J gene: TRBJ2-7
V gene: TRBV2
CDR3 DNA: TGTGCCAGCAGGCGACTAGCGGGGGGATTATACGAGCAGTACTTC
CDR3 protein: CASRRLAGGLYEQYF

D gene: NA
clone size: many
J gene: TRBJ1-1
V gene: TRBV12-3/TRBV12-4
CDR3 DNA: TGTGCCAGCAGTTTTCAGGGGCTGAACACTGAAGCTTTCTTT
CDR3 protein: CASSFQGLNTEAFF

D gene: NA
clone size: NA
J gene: TRBJ2-4
V gene: TRBV20-1
CDR3 DNA: TGCAGTGCTAGAATAGTTCGGGACATAAACATTCAGTACTTC
CDR3 protein: CSARIVRDINIQYF

D gene: NA
clone size: NA
J gene: TRBJ1-4
V gene: TRBV12-3/TRBV12-4
CDR3 DNA: TGTGCCAGCAGTTTAGCTTCCGCGGCGAAACTGTTTTTT
CDR3 protein: CASSLASAAKLFF

D gene: TRBD1
clone size: NA
J gene: TRBJ2-5
V gene: TRBV29-1
CDR3 DNA: TGCAGCGTTACTCTAACAGGGGGCAGGGGGGAGACCCAGTACTTC
CDR3 protein: CSVTLTGGRGETQYF

D gene: NA
clone size: few
J gene: TRBJ1-1
V gene: TRBV7-9
CDR3 DNA: TGTGCCAGCAGCTTAATTACACTGAACACTGAAGCTTTCTTT
CDR3 protein: CASSLITLNTEAFF

D gene: TRBD2
clone size: NA
J gene: TRBJ2-1
V gene: TRBV28
CDR3 DNA: TGTGCCAGCAGTTTACCCACTAGCGCAGGTCCTGAGCAGTTCTTC
CDR3 protein: CASSLPTSAGPEQFF

D gene: NA
clone size: few
J gene: TRBJ1-1
V gene: TRBV3-1
CDR3 DNA: TGTGCCAGCAGCCAGGGAAATCGGGGCACTGAAGCTTTCTTT
CDR3 protein: CASSQGNRGTEAFF

D gene: NA
clone size: NA
J gene: TRBJ2-6
V gene: TRBV20-1
CDR3 DNA: TGCAGTGCTAGAGAGGCTACTGGGGCCAACGTCCTGACTTTC
CDR3 protein: CSAREATGANVLTF

D gene: NA
clone size: NA
J gene: TRBJ2-7
V gene: TRBV11-1
CDR3 DNA: TGTGCCAGCAGCCCTAACACAGGACTTACTGGCGAGCAGTACTTC
CDR3 protein: CASSPNTGLTGEQYF

D gene: NA
clone size: few
J gene: TRBJ2-2
V gene: TRBV19
CDR3 DNA: TGTGCCAGTAGCCCTCTCTTGACCTCGACCGGGGAGCTGTTTTTT
CDR3 protein: CASSPLLTSTGELFF

D gene: NA
clone size: few
J gene: TRBJ2-7
V gene: TRBV15
CDR3 DNA: TGTGCCACCGCGCTTGAGGTCGGGAGTTTTTACGAGCAGTACTTC
CDR3 protein: CATALEVGSFYEQYF

D gene: NA
clone size: NA
J gene: TRBJ2-3
V gene: TRBV12-3/TRBV12-4
CDR3 DNA: TGTGCCAGCAGACTAGACACAGATACGCAGTATTTT
CDR3 protein: CASRLDTDTQYF

D gene: NA
clone size: few
J gene: TRBJ2-1
V gene: TRBV12-3/TRBV12-4
CDR3 DNA: TGTGCCAGCAGCTTTCTAAAACAGGGTGAGCAGTTCTTC
CDR3 protein: CASSFLKQGEQFF

D gene: NA
clone size: few
J gene: TRBJ2-3
V gene: TRBV29-1
CDR3 DNA: TGCAGCGTTGAACTAAGCACAGATACGCAGTATTTT
CDR3 protein: CSVELSTDTQYF

D gene: TRBD2
clone size: NA
J gene: TRBJ2-1
V gene: TRBV11-3
CDR3 DNA: TGTGCCAGCAGCAGGGGGAGTGGCGGGGGGACCTACAATGAGCAGTTCTTC
CDR3 protein: CASSRGSGGGTYNEQFF

D gene: NA
clone size: NA
J gene: TRBJ2-3
V gene: TRBV4-3
CDR3 DNA: TGCGCCAGCAGCCAATCGGGGGAGACAGATACGCAGTATTTT
CDR3 protein: CASSQSGETDTQYF

D gene: NA
clone size: few
J gene: TRBJ2-3
V gene: TRBV7-2
CDR3 DNA: TGTGCCAGCAGCCCCGACGCCCCGCCAGATACGCAGTATTTT
CDR3 protein: CASSPDAPPDTQYF

D gene: TRBD1
clone size: few
J gene: TRBJ2-7
V gene: TRBV7-2
CDR3 DNA: TGTGCCAGCAGCATTTGGACGGGACAGGGGGCTTACGAGCAGTACTTC
CDR3 protein: CASSIWTGQGAYEQYF

D gene: NA
clone size: NA
J gene: TRBJ1-2
V gene: TRBV10-2
CDR3 DNA: TGCGCCAGCTCCGTGGTGGGCAGTAACTATGGCTACACCTTC
CDR3 protein: CASSVVGSNYGYTF

D gene: TRBD2
clone size: NA
J gene: TRBJ2-1
V gene: TRBV7-9
CDR3 DNA: TGTGCCAGCAGCTACACCGGGACTAGCTTTAGTGAGCAGTTCTTC
CDR3 protein: CASSYTGTSFSEQFF

D gene: NA
clone size: few
J gene: TRBJ1-2
V gene: TRBV7-2
CDR3 DNA: TGTGCCAGCAGTCCCGACGTGGCTTTAGGGGGCTACACCTTC
CDR3 protein: CASSPDVALGGYTF

D gene: NA
clone size: many
J gene: TRBJ1-2
V gene: TRBV12-3/TRBV12-4
CDR3 DNA: TGTGCCAGCAGCTTAGGAGGACCCTATGGCTACACCTTC
CDR3 protein: CASSLGGPYGYTF

D gene: NA
clone size: NA
J gene: TRBJ1-2
V gene: TRBV20-1
CDR3 DNA: TGCAGTGCTAGAGATCTAGACCAGTTATATGGCTACACCTTC
CDR3 protein: CSARDLDQLYGYTF

D gene: TRBD1
clone size: few
J gene: TRBJ2-7
V gene: TRBV20-1
CDR3 DNA: TGCAGTGCTCCCGGGACAGGGGACGAGCAGTACTTC
CDR3 protein: CSAPGTGDEQYF

D gene: NA
clone size: NA
J gene: TRBJ2-3
V gene: TRBV4-1
CDR3 DNA: TGCGCCAGCAGCCAAGGGGGAGGCAGGAGAGGCACAGATACGCAGTATTTT
CDR3 protein: CASSQGGGRRGTDTQYF

D gene: TRBD2
clone size: few
J gene: TRBJ2-5
V gene: TRBV5-1
CDR3 DNA: TGCGCCAGCAGCCCCGGACTAGCGGGGGGGTCCCAAGAGACCCAGTACTTC
CDR3 protein: CASSPGLAGGSQETQYF